This TCR beta chain derives from a study of high-grade serous ovarian cancer treatment subgroups. Background on the study: Samples averaged around 14,000 reads and some 7,500 unique TCR beta rearrangements. Study outcomes and limitations: Spatial context was lost because tumors were sequenced in bulk. TCR clonal relatedness correlated positively with neoantigen level.

CDR1 SGHTA and CDR2 FQGTGA come from the germline V gene. V shed 5 bases and J shed 2 bases, with 16 bases lying between them. CDR3 size: 16 residues. The table came from immunoSEQ multiplex PCR; TCRdb's copy has only in-frame clones and leaves some out. Here the sample spans about 5,700 clones, less than 70% being singletons. Tumor tissue was taken before any definitive surgery or chemotherapy was given. Remarks on this clone: Its antigen is undetermined.

The receptor's source is a human donor with high-grade serous ovarian cancer. The sequencing input was tumor tissue. The chain uses TRBV7-3 and TRBJ2-1, with D perhaps TRBD1 (5 bases). The DNA for the CDR3 is TGTGCCAGCAGCAAAGGCGACAGCAGACCCTACAATGAGCAGTTCTTC. This translates into CASSKGDSRPYNEQFF.